This paragraph reports one T cell receptor beta chain. Deletions cut 7 bases from V and 6 bases from J, with 16 bases between. Germline V gene sequence: CDR1 MNHNY, CDR2 SVGAGI (reference sequence). The CDR3 sequence is 13 residues long. The data are from a study of blood T cell repertoires in COVID-19. Sequenced by immunoSEQ multiplex PCR; TCRdb stores in-frame clones only, minus some. The repertoire consists of roughly 80,000 clones, with around 80% occurring once and the leading ten covering about 5%. Sequenced input: peripheral blood. This TCR was sampled from a man aged 60-69 years with active or convalescent COVID-19. The chain links TRBV6-6 to TRBJ2-7, with D possibly TRBD1 on 6 matching bases. The CDR3 nucleotides read TGTGCCAGCAAAGAAACAGGGAGCTCCGAGCAGTACTTC. Its protein product is CASKETGSSEQYF.